The T cell receptor (beta chain) described here comes from a study of blood T cell repertoires in COVID-19. Trimming took off 0 bases at V and 4 bases at J, with 17 bases between the two ends. Germline CDR1 SGHRS, CDR2 YFSETQ. The CDR3 consists of 16 residues. Method: immunoSEQ multiplex PCR; TCRdb's copy keeps in-frame clones and lacks some. Here the sample spans some 290,000 clones, approximately 89% being singletons. The chain couples TRBV5-1 to TRBJ2-7; D may be TRBD2 (7 bases). This TCR was sampled from a woman in her thirties who had recovered from COVID-19. The sequencing sample was made of PBMCs or T cells enriched from blood (not recorded which). The CDR3 region is CASSLGVRGRGYEQYF. CDR3 DNA sequence: TGCGCCAGCAGCTTGGGGGTGCGGGGGCGCGGGTACGAGCAGTACTTC. Complete variable domain (other parts from reference TRBV5-1 and TRBJ2-7): KAGVTQTPRYLIKTRGQQVTLSCSPISGHRSVSWYQQTPGQGLQFLFEYFSETQRNKGNFPGRFSGRQFSNSRSEMNVSTLELGDSALYLCASSLGVRGRGYEQYFGPGTRLTVT.